Shown below are 11 T cell receptor beta chains from a single sample sequenced in a study of OX40 agonist ivuxolimab in advanced cancers. The table came from immunoSEQ multiplex PCR; TCRdb's copy has only in-frame clones and leaves some out. The data hold over 50,000 clones, with about 89% observed a single time. The material was CD4+ or CD8+ T cells sorted from blood, obtained in a trial of the OX40 agonist ivuxolimab. Every receptor here comes from an adult with an advanced solid tumor such as melanoma, head and neck, liver or kidney cancer.

The chain couples TRBV6-1 to TRBJ2-1; no firm D call. V lost 8 bases and J 1 base, leaving 9 bases between the germline ends. There are 13 residues in the CDR3. From germline, CDR1 is MNHNS and CDR2 SASEGT. CDR3: CASETGSYNEQFF. DNA for the CDR3: TGTGCCAGCGAAACTGGTTCCTACAATGAGCAGTTCTTC.

In its sample, this clone was seen a few times. The rearrangement joins TRBV4-2 to TRBJ2-7; TRBD2 matches at 11 bases. Germline CDR1 LGHNA, CDR2 YNFKEQ. This CDR3 region has 15 residues. V shed 4 bases and J 0 bases; nucleotides not matched to a gene: 2. CDR3 sequence (DNA): TGTGCCAGCAGCCTGGGGACTAGCGGCTCCTACGAGCAGTACTTC. Translation gives CASSLGTSGSYEQYF.

The chain has TRBV6-1 and TRBJ1-2; D is unresolved. Germline CDR1 is MNHNS and CDR2 is SASEGT. The V end was cut by 3 bases, the J end by 1 base, with 9 bases between. The CDR3 length is 14 residues. CDR3 in amino acids: CASSDRNSNYGYTF. The DNA of the CDR3 is TGTGCCAGCAGTGATAGGAACAGTAACTATGGCTACACCTTC.

The chain uses TRBV11-2 and TRBJ1-1; a possible D gene is TRBD1 (5 bases). Trimming left V 4 bases short and J 0 bases short, with 9 bases between. CDR3 size: 14 residues. Germline V gene lookup returns CDR1 SGHAT and CDR2 FQNNGV. CDR3 loop: CASSYRTMNTEAFF. For the CDR3, the DNA is TGTGCCAGCAGCTACAGGACGATGAACACTGAAGCTTTCTTT. Drawing the rest from reference TRBV11-2 and TRBJ1-1, the complete variable domain is EAGVAQSPRYKIIEKRQSVAFWCNPISGHATLYWYQQILGQGPKLLIQFQNNGVVDDSQLPKDRFSAERLKGVDSTLKIQPAKLEDSAVYLCASSYRTMNTEAFFGQGTRLTVV.

The V gene is TRBV10-3, the J gene TRBJ1-5; 7 nucleotides match TRBD1. Germline loops: CDR1 ENHRY, CDR2 SYGVKD. The CDR3 contains 15 residues. V gave up 7 bases and J gave up 0 bases; unmatched junction bases: 6. Here the CDR3 reads CAIKPGQDSNQPQHF. CDR3 in DNA: TGTGCCATCAAACCCGGACAGGATAGCAATCAGCCCCAGCATTTT.

The rearrangement links TRBV11-2 to TRBJ2-7; the match to TRBD2 covers 8 bases. The V segment lost 6 bases and the J segment 5 bases; nucleotides outside the gene matches: 12. The CDR3 extends over 15 amino acids. CDR1 is SGHAT and CDR2 is FQNNGV in the germline V gene. CDR3 in amino acids: CASRGLSGRTHEQYF. The CDR3 nucleotides read TGTGCCAGCAGGGGGTTGAGCGGGAGAACCCACGAGCAGTACTTC.

The J gene is TRBJ2-7, the V gene TRBV11-2; D is perhaps TRBD2 (5 bases). This CDR3 is built from 14 residues. V was shortened by 1 base and J by 7 bases, with 14 bases between the two germline ends. CDR1 and CDR2 from the germline V gene are SGHAT and FQNNGV. The chain's CDR3 is CASSLAHQRGEQYF. The CDR3 DNA sequence: TGTGCCAGCAGCTTAGCCCACCAACGGGGTGAGCAGTACTTC.

On this clone: Other DNA sequences in the same sample also yield this CDR3. V and J are TRBV18 and TRBJ2-3; no clear D gene. Germline V gene sequence: CDR1 KGHSH, CDR2 LQKENI. The germline V and J ends were trimmed by 0 bases and 3 bases, with 4 bases remaining between them. The CDR3 sequence is 13 residues long. In nucleotides, the CDR3 is TGTGCCAGCTCACCACCGGTTACAGATACGCAGTATTTT. Amino acid sequence: CASSPPVTDTQYF.

CDR3: CASSTGGETQYF. CDR3 sequence (DNA): TGTGCCAGTAGCACGGGAGGGGAGACCCAGTACTTC. The rearrangement uses TRBV19 and TRBJ2-5; TRBD2 matches 8 bases. This CDR3 contains 12 residues. With 6 bases clipped from V and 5 bases from J, the junction kept 2 bases outside the gene matches. Germline V gene data show CDR1 as LNHDA and CDR2 as SQIVND (reference sequence).

The chain couples TRBV4-2 to TRBJ2-2; D possibly corresponds to TRBD2 (6 bases). The CDR3 has 16 residues. Germline lookup yields CDR1 LGHNA and CDR2 YNFKEQ. V was pared by 2 bases and J by 4 bases, with 14 bases between. Here the CDR3 reads CASSQFAGRSTGELFF. The DNA for the CDR3 is TGTGCCAGCAGCCAATTTGCGGGAAGGAGCACCGGGGAGCTGTTTTTT.

This chain connects TRBV19 to TRBJ1-1; a weak D match, TRBD1 (5 bases). This CDR3 region has 14 residues. Germline loops: CDR1 LNHDA, CDR2 SQIVND (reference sequence). V was pared by 8 bases and J by 0 bases, with 13 bases between. The CDR3 bases are TGTGCCAGTGATCTTGGGGGTATGAACACTGAAGCTTTCTTT. This translates into CASDLGGMNTEAFF.